This T cell receptor beta chain came from a study of cytomegalovirus exposure and HLA in healthy donors. On the study more broadly: The approximately 120 validation repertoires were reported in a later analysis to have been generated on the same platform as the approximately 700 first-cohort repertoires.

Findings of the study overall: Cytomegalovirus-associated TCR beta chains were listed, numbering 150 to 200. A subsequent analysis found that TCR clusters from the first cohort also tended to co-occur in the roughly 120 validation repertoires, with under 95% of cluster scores above 0.

The protocol was immunoSEQ multiplex PCR, while the TCRdb copy is restricted to in-frame clones and leaves out a portion. Of some 170,000 clones listed, about nine tenths are singletons. With respect to this clone: Its antigen is unknown.

This CDR3 contains 17 residues. Unmatched junction bases numbered 8, after V lost 0 bases and J lost 12 bases. Germline V gene lookup returns CDR1 LNHDA and CDR2 SQIVND (reference sequence). Donors came from a validation cohort of 95 to 150 subjects, distinct from the first 666-subject cohort. The gene calls are TRBV19 and TRBJ2-1; TRBD2 agrees at 16 bases. This clonotype was obtained from a man between 18 and 29 years old in good health and CMV-seropositive. Sequenced sample: PBMCs. The CDR3 bases are TGTGCCAGTAGTATAGACCATGGGACTAGCGGGGGGGCCATGCAGTTCTTC. Its translation is CASSIDHGTSGGAMQFF.